Sequencing of this T cell receptor beta chain was carried out in a study of T cell responses to AZD1222 COVID-19 vaccine. Study-wide context: Samples with a second dose at about 4 or about 12 weeks were pooled together.

The CDR3 loop spans 14 amino acids. V lost 8 bases, J lost 0 bases, and 14 bases lay in between. Looked up from germline, CDR1 is MNHNY and CDR2 is SVGAGI (reference sequence). Study results and caveats: Of spike-specific TCRs, nearly half reportedly target regions left unmutated in variants. Among those given AZD1222, only five or six were seropositive at baseline.

Sequenced by immunoSEQ multiplex PCR; TCRdb stores in-frame clones only, minus some. The sample contains roughly 120,000 clones, 80% to 90% of which appear only once. Points on this clone: Its specificity is unknown.

Material: peripheral blood, obtained on day 0 of AZD1222 vaccination. This chain uses TRBV6-6 with TRBJ2-7; tentative D call: TRBD1 (6 bases). This TCR was recovered from an adult in good health. The DNA for the CDR3 is TGTGCCAGCCAAAAGGAGGACAGCTCCTACGAGCAGTACTTC. The encoded protein is CASQKEDSSYEQYF.